Shown below are 15 T cell receptor beta chains from a single sample sequenced in a study of CD8+ T cells in alopecia areata (dated by TCRdb to between 2018 and 2020). Library method: the immunoSEQ multiplex PCR assay. RNA was extracted from all samples and reverse transcribed into cDNA, which served as template for TCR sequencing. Imported from immuneACCESS, the table was reduced by TCRdb to in-frame sequences with V and J called. These copies leave out some clones; in studies compared against another copy, an unresolved V gene accounts for under half, and the cause of the remainder is not known. This sample comprises tens of thousands of clones, roughly 51% of them detected only once. 5.7% of the sample is taken by the ten largest. Sample: NKG2D-high CD8+ T cells sorted from blood. The sample's cell subset or site label, in plain terms: sorted CD8+ NKG2D-high blood T cells. The origin of the receptors is a human donor with alopecia areata.

The chain couples TRBV6-5 to TRBJ1-1; unclear D gene. Trimming cost V 2 bases and J 4 bases, with 11 bases left between them. This CDR3 is built from 14 residues. Germline lookup yields CDR1 MNHEY and CDR2 SVGAGI. The DNA of the CDR3 is TGTGCCAGCAGTTACAGGGCATTGGTCACTGAAGCTTTCTTT. Encoded protein: CASSYRALVTEAFF.

V usage is TRBV11-2 and J usage is TRBJ2-7, with D possibly matching TRBD1 (5 bases). The ends were cut back, 6 bases at V and 2 bases at J, with 11 bases in the middle. The CDR3 is 13 residues long. The germline V gene encodes CDR1 SGHAT and CDR2 FQNNGV. This CDR3 reads CASRLDSTYEQYF. The CDR3 region has the DNA TGTGCCAGCAGACTCGACAGCACCTACGAGCAGTACTTC.

This clone was counted between two and nine times. This sequence joins TRBV11-3 and TRBJ1-1; no firm D call. Germline assignment: CDR1 SGHNT and CDR2 YENEEA. The ends were cut back, 1 base at V and 5 bases at J, with 11 bases in the middle. CDR3 length: 14 amino acids. As DNA, the CDR3 is TGTGCCAGCAGCTTAGCCCGATTCAGGACTGAAGCTTTCTTT. Its translation: CASSLARFRTEAFF.

The chain has TRBV27 and TRBJ1-5; D is undetermined. Germline CDR1 and CDR2: MNHEY and SMNVEV (reference sequence). The ends were cut back, 5 bases at V and 4 bases at J, with 6 bases in the middle. The CDR3 spans 12 residues. The CDR3 sequence is CASSPVNQPQHF. In DNA, the CDR3 is TGTGCCAGCAGTCCCGTTAATCAGCCCCAGCATTTT.

This clone was counted only a few times. The chain joins TRBV28 to TRBJ2-7; maybe TRBD1 (5 bases). The CDR3 loop spans 13 amino acids. V was trimmed by 4 bases and J by 5 bases, leaving 12 bases between them. Germline V gene lookup returns CDR1 MDHEN and CDR2 SYDVKM. CDR3 protein: CASSYQGRDEQYF. In DNA form, the CDR3 reads TGTGCCAGCAGTTACCAGGGTCGGGACGAGCAGTACTTC.

The chain couples TRBV27 to TRBJ1-4; D is perhaps TRBD1 (5 bases). V gave up 3 bases and J gave up 8 bases, with 16 bases separating them. The CDR3 sequence is 15 residues long. Germline CDR1 reads MNHEY; CDR2 reads SMNVEV (reference sequence). CDR3 DNA: TGTGCCAGCAGTTTGACAGCCTCGCCCGGAGAAAAACTGTTTTTT. It yields the protein CASSLTASPGEKLFF.

This clone was seen a handful of times. The chain recombines TRBV29-1 with TRBJ2-1; possible D gene TRBD2, 7 bases. The CDR3 totals 15 residues. Looked up from germline, CDR1 is SQVTM and CDR2 is ANQGSEA. Trimming shortened V by 2 bases and J by 6 bases, and 17 bases separated the two germline ends. CDR3 nucleotide sequence: TGCAGCGTTGAATCCCCTAGGGGGAGGGCCAATGAGCAGTTCTTC. Its translation is CSVESPRGRANEQFF.

The chain joins TRBV7-9 to TRBJ2-5; D may be TRBD2 (6 bases). The CDR3 loop spans 18 amino acids. CDR1 is SEHNR and CDR2 is FQNEAQ in the germline V gene (reference sequence). The ends were cut back, 1 base at V and 4 bases at J, with 22 bases in the middle. The CDR3 region has the DNA TGTGCCAGCAGCTTAGTCGGGGGTATGGACCTACAAGGAGAGACCCAGTACTTC. Translated: CASSLVGGMDLQGETQYF.

This rearrangement joins TRBV12-5 to TRBJ2-1; D remains unclear. The CDR3 extends over 11 amino acids. V lost 8 bases to trimming and J lost 10 bases, with 12 bases between them. The germline V gene has CDR1 LGHNT and CDR2 FRNRAP. This chain's CDR3 is CASQSSIEQFF. The CDR3 DNA sequence: TGTGCTAGTCAGTCAAGCATCGAGCAGTTCTTC.

This chain joins TRBV27 and TRBJ1-5, with D possibly being TRBD1 (5 bases). Germline-derived CDR1 and CDR2 are MNHEY and SMNVEV (reference sequence). V lost 4 bases and J lost 5, with 9 bases in between. The CDR3 is 13 amino acids. The CDR3 is CASSSGGDQPQHF. The CDR3 DNA sequence: TGTGCCAGCAGTTCTGGGGGGGATCAGCCCCAGCATTTT.

A few counts support this clone. The same CDR3 also results from other DNA sequences found in this sample. The rearrangement uses TRBV29-1 and TRBJ2-7, with a possible D match to TRBD1 (6 bases). From germline, CDR1 is SQVTM and CDR2 ANQGSEA. This CDR3 is built from 13 residues. The V end lost 6 bases, the J end lost 3 bases, and 15 bases lay between the germline ends. The CDR3 sequence is CSVVGGQSYEQYF. The CDR3 DNA reads TGCAGCGTCGTAGGTGGACAGAGCTACGAGCAGTACTTC.

The chain uses TRBV7-9 and TRBJ2-6, with D possibly being TRBD2 (6 bases). Germline V gene lookup returns CDR1 SEHNR and CDR2 FQNEAQ (reference sequence). There are 16 residues in the CDR3. Trimming shortened V by 10 bases and J by 0 bases, and 16 bases separated the two germline ends. CDR3 amino acids: CAKEGIALSGANVLTF. The DNA of the CDR3 is TGTGCCAAGGAGGGGATAGCTCTCTCTGGGGCCAACGTCCTGACTTTC.

There are many counts of this clone. The genes are TRBV7-2 and TRBJ2-7; possibly TRBD1 for D (5 bases). The V gene lost 1 base and the J gene lost 0 bases, with 10 bases spanning the gap. The CDR3 contains 15 residues. Germline V CDR1 and CDR2: SGHTA, FQGNSA. The CDR3 DNA follows: TGTGCCAGCAGCTTAGTCTGGGGCGGCTCCTACGAGCAGTACTTC. Translation gives CASSLVWGGSYEQYF. Full variable domain (rest looked up from reference TRBV7-2 and TRBJ2-7): GAGVSQSPSNKVTEKGKDVELRCDPISGHTALYWYRQSLGQGLEFLIYFQGNSAPDKSGLPSDRFSAERTGGSVSTLTIQRTQQEDSAVYLCASSLVWGGSYEQYFGPGTRLTVT.

The chain recombines TRBV29-1 with TRBJ1-1, with a weak D call TRBD1 (5 bases). CDR3 length equals 13 residues. Germline values: CDR1 SQVTM, CDR2 ANQGSEA. Deletions cut 6 bases from V and 6 bases from J, with 17 bases between. This chain's CDR3 is CSVWVGLQAEAFF. The CDR3 DNA reads TGCAGCGTCTGGGTGGGGCTCCAAGCTGAAGCTTTCTTT.

This clone was found many times. V is TRBV28 and J is TRBJ1-1, with D unclear. With 5 bases removed from V and 6 bases from J, the gap between germline ends came to 7 bases. CDR1 and CDR2 from the germline V gene are MDHEN and SYDVKM. The CDR3 runs 11 residues. The CDR3 region is CASSAASEAFF. CDR3 coding DNA: TGTGCCAGCAGTGCCGCATCTGAAGCTTTCTTT.